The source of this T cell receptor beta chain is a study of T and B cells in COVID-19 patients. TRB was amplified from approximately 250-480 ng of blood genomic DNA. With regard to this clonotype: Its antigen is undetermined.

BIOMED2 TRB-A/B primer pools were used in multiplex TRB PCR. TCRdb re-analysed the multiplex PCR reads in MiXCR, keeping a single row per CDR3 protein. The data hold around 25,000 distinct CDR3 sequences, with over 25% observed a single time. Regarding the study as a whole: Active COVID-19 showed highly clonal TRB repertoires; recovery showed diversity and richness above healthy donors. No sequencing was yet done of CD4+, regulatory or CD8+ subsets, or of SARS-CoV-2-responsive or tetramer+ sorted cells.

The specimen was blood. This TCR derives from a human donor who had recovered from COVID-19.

The CDR3 loop reads CASSVQGGMNTEAFF. In nucleotides, the CDR3 is TGTGCCAGCAGTGTCCAGGGGGGAATGAACACTGAAGCTTTCTTT. The V and J genes are TRBV6-1 and TRBJ1-1, with TRBD1 identical over 7 bases. With 4 bases clipped from V and 0 bases from J, the junction kept 5 bases outside the gene matches. The CDR3 extends over 15 amino acids. Per the germline V gene, CDR1 is MNHNS and CDR2 is SASEGT.